Sequencing of this T cell receptor beta chain was carried out in a study of T cell repertoires in cytomegalovirus infection (dated by TCRdb to between 2018 and 2020). Concerning the study at large: Because public TCR beta signatures pointed to carriage of CMV infection together with the matching HLA type, the HLA type of each donor mattered for the analysis. What the authors observed across the whole study: In the ex vivo response, HLA-C-restricted CMV-specific TCR beta clonotypes were dominant, and in two of eight donors the single most frequent clonotype came from this HLA-C-restricted group. In both this cohort and an independent roughly 350-donor cohort, the cumulative frequency of public TCR beta family members distinguished carriers of CMV infection plus the relevant HLA type.

Trimming accounts for 4 bases at V and 4 bases at J, while the number of junction bases matched to no gene is 6. The CDR3 spans 14 residues, from the cysteine through the phenylalanine. Only the CDR3 DNA is retained, 42 bases long and in frame from the first base. The CDR1 and CDR2 encoded by the germline V gene (reference sequence) are LNHNV and YYDKDF. This clonotype was recorded many times. No cognate antigen has been identified for it. No much larger clonotype is one base removed from it; base qualities were not supplied. Sequencing used an Illumina HiSeq 1500. The public reads were run again by TCRdb, first through fastp at Q25 and then through MiXCR, and only productive beta chains were kept. Each entry is one CDR3 protein sequence, shown with its most common DNA and genes. The sample contains almost 300,000 distinct CDR3 sequences, roughly 9.3% of them found a single time. The ten largest clones take up approximately 2.3% of the sample.

This clonotype was sampled from a human donor in good health (CMV status not recorded). Some clones in this sample may be carry-over from other donors' samples. The sequencing input was PBMCs. Recombination connected TRBV15 to TRBJ1-2; the junction holds 7 bases that match TRBD1. The nucleotide sequence reads as follows: TGTGCCACCAGCAAAGGACAGGCCGGCTATGGCTACACCTTC. Its protein is CATSKGQAGYGYTF.